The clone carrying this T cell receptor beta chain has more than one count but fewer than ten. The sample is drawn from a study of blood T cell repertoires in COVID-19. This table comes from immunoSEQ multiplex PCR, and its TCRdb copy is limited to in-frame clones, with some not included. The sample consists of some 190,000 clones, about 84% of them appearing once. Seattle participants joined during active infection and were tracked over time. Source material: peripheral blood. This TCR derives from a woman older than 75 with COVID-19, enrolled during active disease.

The CDR3 bases are TGCGCCAGCAGCCAAGATCCCCACGGGGAAAAACTGTTTTTT. It yields the protein CASSQDPHGEKLFF. V gene TRBV4-1 combines with J gene TRBJ1-4, with D uncertain. Germline CDR1 reads MGHRA; CDR2 reads YSYEKL. The length of the CDR3 is 14 residues. The V gene lost 0 bases and the J gene lost 8 bases, with 10 bases spanning the gap.